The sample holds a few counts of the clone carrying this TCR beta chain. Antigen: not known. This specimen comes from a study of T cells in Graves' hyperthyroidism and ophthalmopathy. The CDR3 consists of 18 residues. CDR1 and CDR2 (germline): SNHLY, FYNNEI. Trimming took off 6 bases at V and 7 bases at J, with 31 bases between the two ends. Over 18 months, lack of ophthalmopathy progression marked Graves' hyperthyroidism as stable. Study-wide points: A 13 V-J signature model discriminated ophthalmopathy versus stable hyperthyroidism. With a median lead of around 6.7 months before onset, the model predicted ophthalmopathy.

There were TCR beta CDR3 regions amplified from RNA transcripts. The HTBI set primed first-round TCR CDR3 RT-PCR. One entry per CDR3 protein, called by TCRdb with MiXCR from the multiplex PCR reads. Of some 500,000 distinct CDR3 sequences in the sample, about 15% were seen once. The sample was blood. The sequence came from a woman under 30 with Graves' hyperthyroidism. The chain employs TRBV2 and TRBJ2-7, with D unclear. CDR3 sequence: CASSYTTLGRTTVDEQYF. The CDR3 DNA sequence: TGTGCCAGCAGCTACACCACCTTAGGACGGACGACTGTCGATGAGCAGTACTTC. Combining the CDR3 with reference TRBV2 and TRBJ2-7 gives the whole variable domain EPEVTQTPSHQVTQMGQEVILRCVPISNHLYFYWYRQILGQKVEFLVSFYNNEISEKSEIFDDQFSVERPDGSNFTLKIRSTKLEDSAMYFCASSYTTLGRTTVDEQYFGPGTRLTVT.